These 21 T cell receptor beta chains were sequenced from one sample in a study of T cell changes during pregnancy in multiple sclerosis. TCRdb's copy holds only in-frame clones and misses some; the assay was immunoSEQ multiplex PCR. The table records 80,000 to 100,000 clones, 90% of them present only once. The specimen was peripheral blood, collected in the second trimester of pregnancy. Receptors were obtained from a female donor in good health, enrolled as a control in a pregnancy study.

This chain joins TRBV28 and TRBJ2-2; TRBD2 might be the D (6 bases). The germline V and J ends were trimmed by 3 bases and 1 base, with 15 bases remaining between them. Germline CDR1 and CDR2: MDHEN and SYDVKM. The CDR3 has 17 amino acids. The CDR3 DNA is TGTGCCAGCAGTTTTCCCCAGGGACTGGGGAACACCGGGGAGCTGTTTTTT. Amino acids: CASSFPQGLGNTGELFF. The full variable domain, rest sourced from reference TRBV28 and TRBJ2-2, is DVKVTQSSRYLVKRTGEKVFLECVQDMDHENMFWYRQDPGLGLRLIYFSYDVKMKEKGDIPEGYSVSREKKERFSLILESASTNQTSMYLCASSFPQGLGNTGELFFGEGSRLTVL.

The rearrangement links TRBV5-6 to TRBJ1-3; a weak D match, TRBD1 (5 bases). Germline values: CDR1 SGHDT, CDR2 YYEEEE. The CDR3 runs 15 residues. Trimming took 2 bases from V and 2 from J, leaving 11 bases between them. CDR3 sequence: CASSFLVGAGNTIYF. The CDR3 coding sequence is TGTGCCAGCAGCTTTTTAGTAGGGGCTGGAAACACCATATATTTT.

The gene calls are TRBV9 and TRBJ2-1, with a tentative D call TRBD2 (6 bases). There are 15 residues in the CDR3. V was clipped by 4 bases and J by 0 bases, with 11 bases between them. Germline lookup yields CDR1 SGDLS and CDR2 YYNGEE. CDR3 in DNA: TGTGCCAGCAGCCCGGCGGGGAGCTCCTACAATGAGCAGTTCTTC. Translation gives CASSPAGSSYNEQFF.

The chain links TRBV6-5 to TRBJ1-1, with D unresolved. From germline, CDR1 is MNHEY and CDR2 SVGAGI. This CDR3 spans 16 amino acids. V was trimmed by 0 bases and J by 11 bases, leaving 22 bases between them. The CDR3 protein is CASSYSLPDRHPLAFF. The DNA of the CDR3 is TGTGCCAGCAGTTACTCGCTACCCGATCGCCACCCCTTGGCTTTCTTT.

The chain employs TRBV7-2 and TRBJ2-1; the match to TRBD2 covers 8 bases. Germline V gives CDR1 SGHTA, CDR2 FQGNSA. After removal of 7 bases from V and 4 bases from J, the junction contained 6 bases not matched to a gene. The CDR3 loop spans 14 amino acids. For the CDR3, the DNA is TGTGCCAGCACCTCAGGGACTAGATACAATGAGCAGTTCTTC. Its translation: CASTSGTRYNEQFF. The full variable domain, in which reference TRBV7-2 and TRBJ2-1 provide the parts outside the CDR3, is GAGVSQSPSNKVTEKGKDVELRCDPISGHTALYWYRQSLGQGLEFLIYFQGNSAPDKSGLPSDRFSAERTGGSVSTLTIQRTQQEDSAVYLCASTSGTRYNEQFFGPGTRLTVL.

The rearrangement joins TRBV2 to TRBJ1-1; tentatively, D is TRBD1 (6 bases). Germline CDR1 SNHLY, CDR2 FYNNEI. CDR3 length: 15 amino acids. Trimming cost V 6 bases and J 4 bases, with 18 bases left between them. The CDR3 protein is CASSPPTGRGTEAFF. The DNA for the CDR3 is TGTGCCAGCAGCCCGCCGACAGGTCGCGGCACTGAAGCTTTCTTT.

This sequence joins TRBV14 and TRBJ1-4, with 7 bases matching TRBD1. V was pared by 2 bases and J by 11 bases, with 8 bases of the junction left unmatched. CDR1 and CDR2 (germline): SGHDN, FVKESK. CDR3 length: 14 residues. This chain's CDR3 is CASSQQGQTGKLFF. The DNA of the CDR3 is TGTGCCAGCAGCCAACAGGGACAGACGGGGAAACTGTTTTTT.

The J gene is TRBJ1-1, the V gene TRBV30; D not resolved. Trimming removed 4 bases at V and 4 bases at J, with 16 bases between. This CDR3 spans 14 amino acids. CDR1 and CDR2 (germline): GTSNPN, SVGIG (reference sequence). The CDR3: CAWTGGGFATEAFF. The CDR3 coding sequence is TGTGCCTGGACCGGAGGAGGGTTTGCCACTGAAGCTTTCTTT.

This clone was found once. The chain links TRBV28 to TRBJ2-2, with 8 positions matching TRBD2. The junction had 1 base not matched to a gene; V was cut back by 1 base and J by 0 bases. Per germline, CDR1 MDHEN and CDR2 SYDVKM. This CDR3 contains 16 residues. The CDR3 sequence is CASSLLAGTNTGELFF. The DNA for the CDR3 is TGTGCCAGCAGTTTATTAGCGGGAACGAACACCGGGGAGCTGTTTTTT.

The chain carries TRBV19 and TRBJ1-5, with D perhaps TRBD1 (6 bases). Germline-derived CDR1 and CDR2 are LNHDA and SQIVND (reference sequence). V lost 6 bases, J lost 4 bases, and 10 bases lay in between. The CDR3 extends over 13 amino acids. CDR3 sequence reads: CASRAQGNQPQHF. CDR3 nucleotide sequence: TGTGCCAGTAGAGCACAGGGTAATCAGCCCCAGCATTTT.

The V and J genes are TRBV5-1 and TRBJ1-1; D perhaps matches TRBD1 (5 bases). V was clipped by 4 bases and J by 3 bases, with 19 bases between them. CDR1 SGHRS and CDR2 YFSETQ come from the germline V gene. This CDR3 contains 16 residues. The CDR3 DNA reads as TGCGCCAGCAGCGCCGGGGGAATCCCCCCCGACACTGAAGCTTTCTTT. This sequence encodes CASSAGGIPPDTEAFF.

Only one count was recorded for this clone. The chain carries TRBV4-3 and TRBJ2-7, with TRBD1 as a possible D gene (6 bases). The V end lost 4 bases, the J end lost 3 bases, and 19 bases lay between the germline ends. The CDR3 length is 16 residues. CDR1 is LGHNA, CDR2 YSLEER, per germline. Here the CDR3 DNA reads TGCGCCAGCAGCCGGGATGGGGGCGGGTACTTCTACGAGCAGTACTTC. This translates into CASSRDGGGYFYEQYF.

This clone has just a few counts. J is TRBJ2-1 and V is TRBV6-4; TRBD2 agrees at 10 bases. This CDR3 contains 15 residues. V shed 2 bases, J shed 8 bases, and the junction held 6 bases outside the gene matches. CDR1 and CDR2 (germline): MRHNA, SNTAGT. The chain's CDR3 is CASSDRPSGGYEQFF. The CDR3 DNA sequence: TGTGCCAGCAGTGACCGCCCTAGCGGGGGTTATGAGCAGTTCTTC.

In this sample, this clone turned up once. CDR3 DNA sequence: TGTGCCAGCAGGCCGACAGGAAATGTTGAAAAACTGTTTTTT. As protein: CASRPTGNVEKLFF. V is TRBV28 and J is TRBJ1-4; D possibly corresponds to TRBD1 (6 bases). The V and J ends lost 6 bases and 7 bases respectively, with 15 bases between them. This CDR3 region has 14 residues. Germline assignment: CDR1 MDHEN and CDR2 SYDVKM.

This rearrangement joins TRBV7-2 to TRBJ1-2; 8 nucleotides agree with TRBD1. There are 15 residues in the CDR3. V trimming: 5 bases; J trimming: 5 bases; junction bases outside the gene matches: 10. Looked up from germline, CDR1 is SGHTA and CDR2 is FQGNSA. DNA of the CDR3: TGTGCCAGCAGCCCCACTCGACAGGGGAAATATGGCTACACCTTC. Its protein product is CASSPTRQGKYGYTF. The variable domain in full, completed from reference TRBV7-2 and TRBJ1-2, reads GAGVSQSPSNKVTEKGKDVELRCDPISGHTALYWYRQSLGQGLEFLIYFQGNSAPDKSGLPSDRFSAERTGGSVSTLTIQRTQQEDSAVYLCASSPTRQGKYGYTFGSGTRLTVV.

For the CDR3, the DNA is TGCGCCAGCAGCTGGGGACAAATCCAAGAGACCCAGTACTTC. Translation: CASSWGQIQETQYF. This rearrangement joins TRBV5-1 to TRBJ2-5; D perhaps matches TRBD1 (6 bases). CDR1 and CDR2 from the germline V gene are SGHRS and YFSETQ. This CDR3 region has 14 residues. With 3 bases removed from V and 1 base from J, the gap between germline ends came to 10 bases.

This clone was seen a single time. The rearrangement uses TRBV4-2 and TRBJ1-1, with 8 bases fitting TRBD1. V lost 1 base to trimming and J lost 3 bases; unmatched junction nucleotides: 10. The germline V gene has CDR1 LGHNA and CDR2 YNFKEQ. The CDR3 sequence is 17 residues long. The CDR3 is CASSQARGQGFYTEAFF. The CDR3 DNA sequence: TGTGCCAGCAGCCAAGCTCGCGGACAGGGCTTTTACACTGAAGCTTTCTTT.

V and J are TRBV5-4 and TRBJ1-1; D not resolved. Germline V gives CDR1 SGHNT, CDR2 YYREEE (reference sequence). Trimming pared 5 bases from V and 2 bases from J, leaving 22 bases between. The CDR3 runs to 17 residues. The CDR3 DNA reads TGTGCCAGCAGTCCCGAGGGATCAGGAGCCCTAAACACTGAAGCTTTCTTT. Encoded protein: CASSPEGSGALNTEAFF.

The chain couples TRBV25-1 to TRBJ1-4; possible D gene TRBD1, 6 bases. Trimming stripped 6 bases from V and 1 base from J, with 12 bases between. This CDR3 spans 15 amino acids. Germline CDR1 MGHDK, CDR2 SYGVNS. Here the CDR3 DNA reads TGTGCCAGCAGGACCTCGACAGGAACTAATGAAAAACTGTTTTTT. It encodes CASRTSTGTNEKLFF.

This chain links TRBV7-2 with TRBJ2-7; 7 bases match TRBD1. Germline trimming cut 5 bases from V and 5 bases from J; bases unmatched to any gene: 12. Looked up from germline, CDR1 is SGHTA and CDR2 is FQGNSA. The CDR3 extends over 15 amino acids. CDR3 in DNA: TGTGCCAGCAGCCGGTACCTGACAGGGTACGACGAGCAGTACTTC. Amino acids: CASSRYLTGYDEQYF.

This chain connects TRBV27 to TRBJ2-3; TRBD2 is a possible D gene (7 bases). Trimming shortened V by 6 bases and J by 5 bases, and 21 bases separated the two germline ends. From germline, CDR1 is MNHEY and CDR2 SMNVEV (reference sequence). CDR3 size: 16 residues. The CDR3 bases are TGTGCCAGCAGCCCAAACTGGGGGGGGCGCGGAGATACGCAGTATTTT. This encodes CASSPNWGGRGDTQYF.